Sequencing of this T cell receptor (beta chain) was carried out in a study of cytomegalovirus exposure and HLA in healthy donors (dated 2017 in TCRdb). With regard to the full study: In an earlier analysis of 587 of the donors, roughly 300 Gb of sequence data and 90 million to 120 million unique TCR beta sequences from approximately 180 million T cells were reported. A later genetic analysis used genome-wide SNP genotypes for about three fifths of the 666 donors, treating that subset as a discovery cohort. All discovery cohort repertoires had been generated using a single sequencing platform. The study aimed to test whether signatures of past pathogen exposure could be identified by cataloging public T cell receptors. In addition to the first cohort of around 670 subjects, a separate validation cohort of 120 different subjects was used. An earlier analysis of 587 of the donors used high-throughput TCR beta sequencing to judge whether each TCR beta V gene segment behaved as functional or pseudogenic. Of the roughly 400 genotyped donors, over 70% fell in the genetic ancestry cluster associated with self-reported Caucasian donors. An early release that covered 640 HLA-typed donors contained about 300 gigabases of sequencing data and approximately 85 million unique TCR sequences. The study combined high-throughput TCR immunosequencing, statistical association of individual TCRs with disease status, and machine learning to predict cytomegalovirus infection status. In the later analysis, no new phenotypic data were used to find candidate immune exposures; instead, reliance was placed on TCR beta sequences and their occurrence across donors. On average, about 240,000 unique TCR beta nucleotide sequences were sequenced per donor among 398 genotyped donors of the cohort, with 15% to 20% of those sequences being non-productive. Using immunosequencing, the study profiled T cell repertoires from 666 subjects and related those repertoires to cytomegalovirus serostatus. Four to six DR-DQ haplotypes were handled as single units for association and clustering, since linkage in the cohort was strong. HLA typing covered class I and class II loci at four-digit resolution. Donor age, sex, ethnicity and CMV serostatus were collected together with the repertoire data. The number of typed donors differed by locus: 629-630 for A, B, C, DRB1 and DQB1; roughly 510 for DQA1; approximately 600 for DPA1; and some 470 for DPB1. A later analysis re-analyzed previously published TCR beta repertoires from roughly 630 donors and added high-resolution HLA genotyping to study TCR occurrence patterns.

In total, roughly 670 healthy bone marrow donors made up the cohort. All cohort members were sampled while nominally healthy, although unrecorded immune exposures were likely present. The donor was CMV seropositive and was included in the group of 290 or so seropositive cohort members. Each donor provided a peripheral blood sample, and peripheral blood mononuclear cells were used for TCR beta sequencing. The Qiagen DNeasy Blood Extraction Kit was used to extract genomic DNA from the blood cell samples. This clone has just one count. Its antigen target is currently unknown. No much larger clone is present one base from it, and per-base qualities are unavailable. From cysteine to phenylalanine, the CDR3 is 19 amino acids long. This entry keeps only the CDR3 DNA: 57 bases, framed from base 1. CDR1 and CDR2 are drawn from the germline V gene (reference sequence): PRHDT, FYEKMQ. Between the V and J ends, shortened by 5 bases and 5 bases respectively, the junction contains 30 bases.

Results the study describes overall, beyond this receptor: In both the original and validation cohorts, the classifier was reported to diagnose cytomegalovirus status with high specificity and sensitivity. Because HLA typing was missing for some donors at each locus, association tests included only the typed subset. According to a later analysis, most CMV-associated TCR beta chains appeared to be HLA-restricted, and the HLA associations seemed to be driven largely by CMV exposure. Immune exposure information for the cohort was limited to CMV serostatus. When HLA alleles, especially DR and DQ, strongly co-occurred, TCR associations were difficult to assign to individual alleles. In a later analysis, HLA-associated TCR beta chains showed more clonal expansion and lower generation probabilities than non-associated chains that were equally common. Most TCR sequences were observed very rarely across donors, whereas some public TCRs were present in many individuals. A cluster of highly shared sequence variants was judged likely to be a technical artifact of the sequencing pipeline. According to a later analysis, TCR association rates differed among HLA loci, with DRB1 alleles showing the most associated TCRs and HLA-C alleles showing the fewest. Correlated functional status among segregating V segments might be attributable to linkage disequilibrium, but an unknown experimental factor could not be ruled out. In an earlier analysis of roughly 560 of the donors, most TCR beta V segments were observed in productive rearrangements about 87% or about 30% of the time, broadly matching IMGT annotations. The presence/absence analyses assumed that sequencing depth was roughly uniform across donors, and that assumption may not be true. The study listed 164 TCR beta chains as associated with cytomegalovirus. A further reported finding was that TCR beta sequences accurately predicted the HLA-A and HLA-B alleles for most subjects in the first cohort. Compared with the roughly 720-donor mean, donors in an Asian-associated ancestry cluster had fewer N-insertions in productive TCRs, according to a later genetic analysis. A later genetic analysis associated a missense DCLRE1C variant with V-gene and J-gene trimming of TCR beta chains, and an independent cohort replicated the association. It was suggested by the authors that the approach could potentially be generalized to other disease states and immunological phenotypes. In a later analysis, 16,951 TCR beta sequences were associated with specific HLA alleles at a false discovery rate of 0.05. Some IMGT-functional V segments, including TRBV6-2 and TRBV6-3, could not be told apart with the 87-base-pair reads, so those segments were excluded. In vitro tests confirmed that a few of the cytomegalovirus-associated TCR beta chains recognize cytomegalovirus antigens. This cohort had only TCR beta chains sequenced, and the lack of alpha or paired-chain data limited which features could be detected. The earlier analysis of a few hundred of the donors excluded around 17 rarely observed V segments, including chromosome 9 orphons, because counts were too low. In a later analysis, several top co-occurrence clusters were reported to appear linked to parvovirus B19, influenza, CMV and Epstein-Barr virus.

The library came from the immunoSEQ multiplex PCR assay. The multiplex PCR relied on a mix of 60 forward primers for TCR Vbeta segments and 13 reverse primers for TCR Jbeta segments. Amplification of the CDR3 region of rearranged TCR beta genes was performed with a multiplex PCR assay on genomic DNA. The amplified TCR beta libraries were sequenced on the Illumina HiSeq System as 87-base-pair reads. As for the original processing: A later analysis counted tens of millions of unique TCR beta chains across the 640 or so repertoires, and 9.5 million to 11 million of these chains were shared by at least two donors. Raw reads were error-corrected and collapsed into unique sequences with a nearest-neighbor algorithm that merged closely related sequences to remove PCR and sequencing errors. Alignment of CDR3 sequences to IMGT reference sequences was used to assign V, D and J gene segments. For a sequence to be retained, a match of at least six nucleotides to both a V gene segment and a J gene segment was required. Rearrangements were classified as productive when the CDR3 lacked stop codons and remained in frame with V and J, and all other rearrangements were classified as non-productive. CDR3 was defined by IMGT convention, running from the second conserved V-encoded cysteine to the conserved J-encoded phenylalanine. In an earlier analysis of around 600 of the donors, sequences lacking an unambiguous match to a single V gene segment were excluded. An earlier analysis of a few hundred of the donors classified V segments as functional when productive rearrangements were above 56.7% and as segregating when the standard deviation between donors was above 5%. A statistical classification framework was built to diagnose cytomegalovirus status from the catalog of TCR beta chain sequences. In a later analysis, TCR nucleotide sequences were compared against IMGT/GENE-DB human TR gene sequences so that V and J genes could be assigned. The TCRdist pipeline was used in a later analysis to assign CDR3 sequences and most-parsimonious VDJ recombination scenarios. In a later analysis, each TCR beta chain was defined by its CDR3 amino acid sequence together with its V-gene family, and reads lacking a unique V-gene family were excluded. As a way to deal with suspected cross-contamination and a sequencing artifact, a later analysis dropped roughly 620 nucleotide sequences that were highly shared and had low generation probability. For each public chain, a later analysis derived a clonal expansion index from normalized ranks of inferred template counts within each repertoire. A later analysis computed generation probabilities with a VDJ recombination model fitted to out-of-frame rearrangements, and checked the results against IGoR. A later analysis scored TCR-TCR, TCR-HLA and TCR-CMV co-occurrence with hypergeometric tests, applying a repertoire-size bias correction to TCR pairs. To estimate false discovery rates, a later analysis permuted the HLA or CMV assignments 20 times. In a later analysis, co-occurring TCRs were grouped with DBSCAN, and TCRdist sequence similarity was added when clustering was performed within HLA-allele-positive subsets. Repertoires with fewer than 30,000 or more than 120,000 public chains, plus five repertoires with anomalous nucleotide sharing, were excluded from co-occurrence clustering. TCRdb mirrors the immuneACCESS table, restricted to in-frame sequences. Some clones are absent from its copies; in checked studies, under half trace to an unresolved V gene, and the reason for the others is unknown. V, J and clone size reflect that table, while D and trimming were determined from the DNA. In this sample the table shows some 140,000 clones, 65% to 80% of which occur a single time. The leading ten clones occupy less than 1.5% of the sample.

This chain is built from TRBV13 and TRBJ1-1; the D region possibly corresponds to TRBD1 (6 bases align). The TCR comes from a male donor in good health and CMV-seropositive. Sequences were obtained from PBMCs. The bases read TGTGCCAGCAGCCCCGACAAACAGGGATTGTTGGCTTTAAGGACTGAAGCTTTCTTT. The resulting protein is CASSPDKQGLLALRTEAFF.